This T cell receptor beta chain was identified during a study of T cells after posttransplantation cyclophosphamide. The CDR3 has 12 residues. Germline CDR1 and CDR2: SGHRS and YFSETQ. The repertoire was sequenced with immunoSEQ multiplex PCR; TCRdb's copy has only in-frame clones and lacks some. The sample has around 3,000 clones; 61% are singletons. The J gene is TRBJ2-5, the V gene TRBV5-1; D gene unclear. The end of the DNA is better explained by TRBJ2-7, so the J call may be wrong. This clonotype was sampled from a woman younger than 45 in good health and a related stem cell transplant donor. Sequencing used memory CD8+ T cells sorted from blood. For the CDR3, the DNA is TGCGCCAGCAATTCAGCTGACTACGAGCAGTACTTC. Translated: CASNSADYEQYF.